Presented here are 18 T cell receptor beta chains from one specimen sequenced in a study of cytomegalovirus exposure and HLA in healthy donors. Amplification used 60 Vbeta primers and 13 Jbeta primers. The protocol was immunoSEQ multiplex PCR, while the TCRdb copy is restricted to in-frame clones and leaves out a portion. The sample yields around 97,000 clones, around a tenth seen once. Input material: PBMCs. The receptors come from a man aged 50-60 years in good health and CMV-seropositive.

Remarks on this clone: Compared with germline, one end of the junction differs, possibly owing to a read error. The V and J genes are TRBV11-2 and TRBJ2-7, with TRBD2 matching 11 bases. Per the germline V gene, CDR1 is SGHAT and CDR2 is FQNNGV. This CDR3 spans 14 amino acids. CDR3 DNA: TGTGCCAGCAGCTTAGCACTAGCGGGAGAGGCCCCGGGCTTC. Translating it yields CASSLALAGEAPGF.

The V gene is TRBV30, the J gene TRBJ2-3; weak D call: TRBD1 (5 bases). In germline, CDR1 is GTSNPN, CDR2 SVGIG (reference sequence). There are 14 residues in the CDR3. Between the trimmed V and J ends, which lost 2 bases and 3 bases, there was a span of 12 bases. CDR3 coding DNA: TGTGCCTGGAGTTTGGCAGGGTCTACAGATACGCAGTATTTT. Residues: CAWSLAGSTDTQYF.

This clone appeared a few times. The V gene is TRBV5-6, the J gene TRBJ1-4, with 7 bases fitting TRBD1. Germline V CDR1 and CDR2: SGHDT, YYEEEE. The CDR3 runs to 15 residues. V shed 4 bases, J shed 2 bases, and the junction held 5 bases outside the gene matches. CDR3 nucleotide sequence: TGTGCCAGCAGCGACCGGGACAGTACTAATGAAAAACTGTTTTTT. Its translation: CASSDRDSTNEKLFF.

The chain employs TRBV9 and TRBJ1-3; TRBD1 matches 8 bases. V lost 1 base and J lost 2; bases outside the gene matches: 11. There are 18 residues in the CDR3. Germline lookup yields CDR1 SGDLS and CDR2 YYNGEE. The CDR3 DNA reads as TGTGCCAGCAGCGTATTTGGGTTTGAGACAGGGGCTGGAAACACCATATATTTT. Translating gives CASSVFGFETGAGNTIYF.

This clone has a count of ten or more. The CDR3 reads CASSQDRGRLYGYTF. The CDR3 coding sequence is TGCGCCAGCAGCCAAGATAGAGGCAGATTATATGGCTACACCTTC. V and J are TRBV4-3 and TRBJ1-2; D is unclear. With 0 bases removed from V and 5 bases from J, the gap between germline ends came to 13 bases. Germline CDR1 LGHNA, CDR2 YSLEER. This CDR3 has 15 amino acids.

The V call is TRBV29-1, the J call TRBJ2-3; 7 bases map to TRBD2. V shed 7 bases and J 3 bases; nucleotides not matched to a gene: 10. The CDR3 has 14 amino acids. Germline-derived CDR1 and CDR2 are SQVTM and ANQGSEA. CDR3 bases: TGCAGCGCCCTGCAGCGGGATAAGACAGATACGCAGTATTTT. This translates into CSALQRDKTDTQYF.

The CDR3 DNA sequence: TGTGCCAGCAGCTTAAAAACAGGGTACACAGATACGCAGTATTTT. The encoded protein is CASSLKTGYTDTQYF. The chain links TRBV7-6 to TRBJ2-3, with D possibly being TRBD1 (6 bases). CDR3 size: 15 residues. V gave up 2 bases and J gave up 2 bases, with 11 bases separating them. Germline CDR1 reads SGHVS; CDR2 reads FNYEAQ.

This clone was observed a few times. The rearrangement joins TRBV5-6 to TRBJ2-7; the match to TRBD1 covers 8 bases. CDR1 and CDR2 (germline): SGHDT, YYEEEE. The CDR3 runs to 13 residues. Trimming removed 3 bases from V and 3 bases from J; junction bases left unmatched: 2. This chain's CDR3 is CASSWTGNYEQYF. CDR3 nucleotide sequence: TGTGCCAGCAGCTGGACAGGGAACTACGAGCAGTACTTC.

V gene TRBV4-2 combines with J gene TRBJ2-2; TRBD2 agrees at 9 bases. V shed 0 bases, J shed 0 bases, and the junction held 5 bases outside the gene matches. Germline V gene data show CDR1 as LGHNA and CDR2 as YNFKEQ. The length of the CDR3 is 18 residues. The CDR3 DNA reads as TGTGCCAGCAGCCAAGAGAGGCTAGCGGGAACGAACACCGGGGAGCTGTTTTTT. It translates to CASSQERLAGTNTGELFF.

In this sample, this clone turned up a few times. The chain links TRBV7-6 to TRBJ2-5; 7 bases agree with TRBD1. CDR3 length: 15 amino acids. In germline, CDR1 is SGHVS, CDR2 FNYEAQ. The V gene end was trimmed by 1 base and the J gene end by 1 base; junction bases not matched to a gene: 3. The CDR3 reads CASSLGQGVQETQYF. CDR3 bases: TGTGCCAGCAGCTTAGGTCAGGGGGTCCAAGAGACCCAGTACTTC.

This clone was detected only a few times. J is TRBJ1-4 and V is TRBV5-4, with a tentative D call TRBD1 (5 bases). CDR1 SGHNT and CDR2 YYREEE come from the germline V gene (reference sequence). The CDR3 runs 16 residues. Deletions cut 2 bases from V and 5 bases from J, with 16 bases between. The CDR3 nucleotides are TGTGCCAGCAGCTTTCAAAGAGACAGCTTAAATGAAAAACTGTTTTTT. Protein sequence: CASSFQRDSLNEKLFF.

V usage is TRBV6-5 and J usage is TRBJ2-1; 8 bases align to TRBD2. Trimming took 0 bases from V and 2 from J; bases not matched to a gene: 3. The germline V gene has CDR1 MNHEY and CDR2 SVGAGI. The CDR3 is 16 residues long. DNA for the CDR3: TGTGCCAGCAGTTACTCACTAGCGGAACCCTACAATGAGCAGTTCTTC. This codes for CASSYSLAEPYNEQFF.

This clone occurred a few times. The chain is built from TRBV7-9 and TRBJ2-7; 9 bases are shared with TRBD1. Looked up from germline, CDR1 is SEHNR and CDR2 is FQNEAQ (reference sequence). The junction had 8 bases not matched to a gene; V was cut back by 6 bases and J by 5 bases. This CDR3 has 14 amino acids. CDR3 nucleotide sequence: TGTGCCAGCAGAAGGGGACAGGGTGTCAACGAGCAGTACTTC. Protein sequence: CASRRGQGVNEQYF.

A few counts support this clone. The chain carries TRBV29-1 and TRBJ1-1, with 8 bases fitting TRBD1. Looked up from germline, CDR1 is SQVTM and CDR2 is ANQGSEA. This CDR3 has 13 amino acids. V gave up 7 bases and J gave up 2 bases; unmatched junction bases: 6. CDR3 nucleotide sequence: TGCAGCGCGACCAGGGGGCCCAACACTGAAGCTTTCTTT. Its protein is CSATRGPNTEAFF. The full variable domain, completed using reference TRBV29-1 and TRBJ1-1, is SAVISQKPSRDICQRGTSLTIQCQVDSQVTMMFWYRQQPGQSLTLIATANQGSEATYESGFVIDKFPISRPNLTFSTLTVSNMSPEDSSIYLCSATRGPNTEAFFGQGTRLTVV.

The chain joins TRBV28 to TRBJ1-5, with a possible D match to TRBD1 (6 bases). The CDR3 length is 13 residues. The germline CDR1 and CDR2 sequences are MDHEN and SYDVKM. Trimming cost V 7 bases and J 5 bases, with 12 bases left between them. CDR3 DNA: TGTGCCAGCATTTCAGGGGTGCATCAGCCCCAGCATTTT. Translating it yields CASISGVHQPQHF.

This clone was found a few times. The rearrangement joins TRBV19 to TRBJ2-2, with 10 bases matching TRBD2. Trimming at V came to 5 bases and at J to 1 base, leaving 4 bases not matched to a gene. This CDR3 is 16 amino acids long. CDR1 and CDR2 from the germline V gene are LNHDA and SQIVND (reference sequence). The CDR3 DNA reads TGTGCCAGTAGTTCCCGGACTAGCGGGAACACCGGGGAGCTGTTTTTT. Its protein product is CASSSRTSGNTGELFF. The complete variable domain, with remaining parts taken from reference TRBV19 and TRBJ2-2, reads DGGITQSPKYLFRKEGQNVTLSCEQNLNHDAMYWYRQDPGQGLRLIYYSQIVNDFQKGDIAEGYSVSREKKESFPLTVTSAQKNPTAFYLCASSSRTSGNTGELFFGEGSRLTVL.

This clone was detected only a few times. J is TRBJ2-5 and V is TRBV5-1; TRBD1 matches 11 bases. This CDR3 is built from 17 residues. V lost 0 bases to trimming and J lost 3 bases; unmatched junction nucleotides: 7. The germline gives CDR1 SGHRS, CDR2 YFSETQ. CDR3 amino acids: CASSLATGTGGKETQYF. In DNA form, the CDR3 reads TGCGCCAGCAGCTTGGCCACCGGGACAGGGGGTAAAGAGACCCAGTACTTC.

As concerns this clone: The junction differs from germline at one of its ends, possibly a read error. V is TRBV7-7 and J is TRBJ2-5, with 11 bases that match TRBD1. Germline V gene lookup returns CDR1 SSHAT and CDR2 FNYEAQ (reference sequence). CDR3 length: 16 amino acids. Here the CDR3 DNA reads TGTGCTAGCAGCTCCCTCCGGGACAGGGGGTTAGAGACCCAGTACTTC. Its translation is CASSSLRDRGLETQYF.